This passage covers 10 T cell receptor beta chains from one sample sequenced in a study of post-analysis software for immune sequencing data. Study-level results: Elevated frequency relative to controls characterized roughly 5 TRBV segments in patients, TRBV5-6, TRBV5-1 and TRBV20-1 among them.

Their recognized antigens are unknown. Built from TCR beta cDNA, the libraries had unique molecular identifiers in them. TCRdb itself ran the PCR reads through MiXCR, one entry per CDR3 protein. The sample has about 400,000 distinct CDR3 sequences; around 37% are singletons. The specimen was blood. The receptors were gathered from a girl aged 10-17 years with multiple sclerosis.

This clonotype was counted between two and nine times. The rearrangement joins TRBV7-2 to TRBJ2-5; perhaps TRBD2 as D (6 bases). The DNA end is a closer match to TRBJ2-7, so the J assignment may be wrong. The V gene's germline CDR1 is SGHTA and CDR2 FQGNSA. This CDR3 region has 14 residues. CDR3 DNA: TGTGCCAGCAGCCCTTTGACTAGGGCCTACGAGCAGTACTTC. Its protein is CASSPLTRAYEQYF.

CDR3 in amino acids: CASSRGPHYSNQPQHF. CDR3 in DNA: TGTGCCAGCAGCCGAGGACCGCATTATAGCAATCAGCCCCAGCATTTT. The chain recombines TRBV12-3 or TRBV12-4 with TRBJ1-5; D is undetermined. V was pared by 6 bases and J by 0 bases, with 15 bases between. The CDR3 is 16 amino acids.

The V gene is TRBV7-2, the J gene TRBJ1-1; no reliable D call. This CDR3 comprises 15 residues. V lost 4 bases and J lost 11, with 23 bases in between. In germline, CDR1 is SGHTA, CDR2 FQGNSA. The CDR3 DNA sequence: TGTGCCAGCAGCTCTCTCTTTACGGACGGGGTTCGCGCTTTCTTT. This translates into CASSSLFTDGVRAFF.

DNA for the CDR3: TGTGCCAGCAGTTGGGACGGGGCCAACGTCCTGACTTTC. Protein sequence: CASSWDGANVLTF. The genes are TRBV27 and TRBJ2-6; D is possibly TRBD1 or TRBD2 (5 bases each). CDR1 and CDR2 (germline): MNHEY, SMNVEV (reference sequence). V shed 4 bases and J shed 4 bases, with 5 bases lying between them. The CDR3 has 13 amino acids. The variable domain in full, with the rest retrieved from reference TRBV27 and TRBJ2-6, is EAQVTQNPRYLITVTGKKLTVTCSQNMNHEYMSWYRQDPGLGLRQIYYSMNVEVTDKGDVPEGYKVSRKEKRNFPLILESPSPNQTSLYFCASSWDGANVLTFGAGSRLTVL.

The table lists this clonotype with a few counts. The chain links TRBV5-4 to TRBJ2-3; D unresolved. With 9 bases removed from V and 6 bases from J, the gap between germline ends came to 20 bases. This CDR3 contains 14 residues. CDR1 and CDR2 from the germline V gene are SGHNT and YYREEE (reference sequence). DNA of the CDR3: TGTGCCATCTCCAGTACTGTGTCGGATGATACGCAGTATTTT. It encodes CAISSTVSDDTQYF.

Of note for this clonotype: A junction end diverges from the germline sequence, so it may reflect a read error. The J gene is TRBJ2-6, the V gene TRBV3-1, with TRBD2 matching over 7 bases. Germline V gives CDR1 LGHDT, CDR2 YNNKEL (reference sequence). This CDR3 has 16 residues. DNA of the CDR3: TGTGCCAGCAGCCAGGGACTACTCTCTGGGGCCAACGTCCGGACTTTC. As protein: CASSQGLLSGANVRTF.

The chain joins TRBV2 to TRBJ2-2; 7 nucleotides agree with TRBD1. Germline V gives CDR1 SNHLY, CDR2 FYNNEI. The CDR3 totals 16 residues. J was trimmed by 0 bases and V by 5 bases; bases with no gene match: 6. The CDR3 loop reads CASSLTGTANTGELFF. CDR3 coding DNA: TGTGCCAGCAGTTTGACCGGGACAGCGAACACCGGGGAGCTGTTTTTT. The whole variable domain, remainder taken from reference TRBV2 and TRBJ2-2, is EPEVTQTPSHQVTQMGQEVILRCVPISNHLYFYWYRQILGQKVEFLVSFYNNEISEKSEIFDDQFSVERPDGSNFTLKIRSTKLEDSAMYFCASSLTGTANTGELFFGEGSRLTVL.

This clonotype has only a few counts. The V gene is TRBV6-2 or TRBV6-3, the J gene TRBJ1-2, with 7 bases lining up with TRBD1. With 2 bases clipped from V and 4 bases from J, the junction kept 1 base outside the gene matches. Germline V gene sequence: CDR1 MNHEY, CDR2 SVGEGT. The CDR3 contains 13 residues. This CDR3 is CASSYDRAYGYTF. CDR3 coding DNA: TGTGCCAGCAGTTACGACAGGGCCTATGGCTACACCTTC.

The sample holds one count of this clonotype. V and J are TRBV7-9 and TRBJ2-1; TRBD2 might be the D (6 bases). This CDR3 spans 15 amino acids. Trimming took off 2 bases at V and 9 bases at J, with 17 bases between the two ends. Germline CDR1 reads SEHNR; CDR2 reads FQNEAQ (reference sequence). The CDR3 loop reads CASSLMLEVGSEQFF. CDR3 sequence (DNA): TGTGCCAGCAGCTTAATGCTAGAGGTCGGGAGTGAGCAGTTCTTC.

This rearrangement joins TRBV6-5 to TRBJ1-1, with 7 bases fitting TRBD1. Unmatched junction bases numbered 8, after V lost 7 bases and J lost 0 bases. Germline assignment: CDR1 MNHEY and CDR2 SVGAGI. The CDR3 is made up of 15 amino acids. CDR3 nucleotides: TGTGCCAGCAAAAAACCGGGACAGATGAACACTGAAGCTTTCTTT. Amino acid sequence: CASKKPGQMNTEAFF.